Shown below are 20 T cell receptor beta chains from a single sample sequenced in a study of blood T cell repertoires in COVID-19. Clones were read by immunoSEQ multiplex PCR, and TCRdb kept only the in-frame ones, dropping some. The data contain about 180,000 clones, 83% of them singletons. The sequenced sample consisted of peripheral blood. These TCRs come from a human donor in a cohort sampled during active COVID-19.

CDR3 sequence (DNA): TGCAGCGGTACAGGGAACTATGGCTACACCTTC. Encoded protein: CSGTGNYGYTF. The chain employs TRBV29-1 and TRBJ1-2; perhaps TRBD1 as D (6 bases). V lost 7 bases and J lost 2, with 8 bases in between. CDR1 is SQVTM, CDR2 ANQGSEA, per germline. This CDR3 is 11 amino acids long.

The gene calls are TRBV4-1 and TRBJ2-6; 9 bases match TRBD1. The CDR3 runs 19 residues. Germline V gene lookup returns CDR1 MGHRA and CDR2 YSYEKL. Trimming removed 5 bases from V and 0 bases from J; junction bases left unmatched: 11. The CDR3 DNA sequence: TGCGCCAGCAGCTCACCCCCCGGGACAGGGACCTCTGGGGCCAACGTCCTGACTTTC. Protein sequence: CASSSPPGTGTSGANVLTF.

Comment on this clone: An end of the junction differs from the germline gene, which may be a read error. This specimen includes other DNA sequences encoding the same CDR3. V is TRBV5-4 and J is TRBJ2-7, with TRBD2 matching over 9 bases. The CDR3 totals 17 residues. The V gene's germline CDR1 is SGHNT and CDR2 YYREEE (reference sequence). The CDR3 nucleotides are TGTGCCAGCAGCTTGGGTGCGGGAGGGTCCTCTATTCACGAGCAGTATTTC. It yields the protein CASSLGAGGSSIHEQYF.

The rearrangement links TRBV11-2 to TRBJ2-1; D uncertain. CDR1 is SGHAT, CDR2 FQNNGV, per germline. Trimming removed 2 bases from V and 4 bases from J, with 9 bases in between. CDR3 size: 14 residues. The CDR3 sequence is CASSLSVSYNEQFF. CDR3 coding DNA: TGTGCCAGCAGCTTATCGGTTTCGTACAATGAGCAGTTCTTC.

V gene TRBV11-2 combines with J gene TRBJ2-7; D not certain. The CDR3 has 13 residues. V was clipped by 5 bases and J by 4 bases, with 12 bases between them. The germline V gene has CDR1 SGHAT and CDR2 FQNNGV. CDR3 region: CASSPPSVYEQYF. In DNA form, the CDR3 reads TGTGCCAGCAGCCCTCCATCGGTTTACGAGCAGTACTTC. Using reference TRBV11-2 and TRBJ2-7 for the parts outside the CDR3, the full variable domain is EAGVAQSPRYKIIEKRQSVAFWCNPISGHATLYWYQQILGQGPKLLIQFQNNGVVDDSQLPKDRFSAERLKGVDSTLKIQPAKLEDSAVYLCASSPPSVYEQYFGPGTRLTVT.

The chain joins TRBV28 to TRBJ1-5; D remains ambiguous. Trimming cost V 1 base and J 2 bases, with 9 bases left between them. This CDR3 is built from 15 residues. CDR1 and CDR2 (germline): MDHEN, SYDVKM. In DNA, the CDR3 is TGTGCCAGCAGTTTATTTGGGCCTGGCAATCAGCCCCAGCATTTT. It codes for CASSLFGPGNQPQHF.

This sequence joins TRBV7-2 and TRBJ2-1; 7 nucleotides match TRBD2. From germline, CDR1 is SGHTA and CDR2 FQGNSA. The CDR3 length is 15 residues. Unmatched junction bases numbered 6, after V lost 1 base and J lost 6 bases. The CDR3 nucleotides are TGTGCCAGCAGCTTAGGGGTGGGGGAGGGCAATGAGCAGTTCTTC. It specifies CASSLGVGEGNEQFF.

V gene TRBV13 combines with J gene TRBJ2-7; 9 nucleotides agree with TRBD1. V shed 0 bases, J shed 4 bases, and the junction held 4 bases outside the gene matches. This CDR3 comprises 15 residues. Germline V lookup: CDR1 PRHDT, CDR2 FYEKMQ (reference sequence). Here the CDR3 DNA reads TGTGCCAGCAGCTTAGGCCGGGACAGGGTATACGAGCAGTACTTC. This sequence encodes CASSLGRDRVYEQYF.

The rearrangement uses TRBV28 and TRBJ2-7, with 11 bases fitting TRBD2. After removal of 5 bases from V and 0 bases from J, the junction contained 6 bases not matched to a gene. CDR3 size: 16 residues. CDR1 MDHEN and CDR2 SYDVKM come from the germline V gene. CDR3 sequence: CASSPRGLAVSYEQYF. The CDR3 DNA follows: TGTGCCAGCAGTCCCCGGGGACTAGCGGTCTCCTACGAGCAGTACTTC.

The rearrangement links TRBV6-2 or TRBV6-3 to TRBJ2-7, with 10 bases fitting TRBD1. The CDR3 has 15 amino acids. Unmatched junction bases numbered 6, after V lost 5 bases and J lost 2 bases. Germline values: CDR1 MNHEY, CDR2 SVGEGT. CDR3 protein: CASSTRDRGPYEQYF. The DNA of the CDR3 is TGTGCCAGCAGTACCCGGGACAGGGGTCCCTACGAGCAGTACTTC.

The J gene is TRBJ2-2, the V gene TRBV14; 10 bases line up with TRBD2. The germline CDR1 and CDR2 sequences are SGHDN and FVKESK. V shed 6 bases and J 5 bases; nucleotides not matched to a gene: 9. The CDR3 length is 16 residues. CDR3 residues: CASRDVAGGRTGELFF. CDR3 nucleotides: TGTGCCAGCAGGGATGTAGCGGGAGGTCGGACCGGGGAGCTGTTTTTT. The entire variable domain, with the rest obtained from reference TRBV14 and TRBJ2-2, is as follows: EAGVTQFPSHSVIEKGQTVTLRCDPISGHDNLYWYRRVMGKEIKFLLHFVKESKQDESGMPNNRFLAERTGGTYSTLKVQPAELEDSGVYFCASRDVAGGRTGELFFGEGSRLTVL.

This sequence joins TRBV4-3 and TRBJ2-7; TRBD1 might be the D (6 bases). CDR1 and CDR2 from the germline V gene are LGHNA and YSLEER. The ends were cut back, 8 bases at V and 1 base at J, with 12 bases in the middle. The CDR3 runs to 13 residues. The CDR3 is CASARDISYEQYF. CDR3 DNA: TGCGCCAGCGCCCGGGACATTTCCTACGAGCAGTACTTC.

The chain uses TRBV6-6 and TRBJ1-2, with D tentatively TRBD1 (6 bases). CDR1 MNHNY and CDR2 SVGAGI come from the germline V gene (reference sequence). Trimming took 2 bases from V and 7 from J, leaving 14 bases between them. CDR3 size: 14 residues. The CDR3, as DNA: TGTGCCAGCAGTTACGCGGAGGCAGGGGTTGGCTACACCTTC. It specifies CASSYAEAGVGYTF.

The CDR3 region is CASRDQGNEQYF. DNA of the CDR3: TGTGCCAGCAGGGATCAGGGGAACGAGCAGTACTTC. The chain links TRBV6-6 to TRBJ2-7; D might be TRBD1 (6 bases). This CDR3 spans 12 amino acids. CDR1 and CDR2 from the germline V gene are MNHNY and SVGAGI (reference sequence). V was pared by 6 bases and J by 5 bases, with 11 bases between.

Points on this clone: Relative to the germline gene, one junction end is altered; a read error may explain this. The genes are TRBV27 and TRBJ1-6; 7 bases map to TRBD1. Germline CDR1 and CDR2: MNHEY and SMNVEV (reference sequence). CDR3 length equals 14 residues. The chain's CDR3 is CAGSLGTDNSPLHF. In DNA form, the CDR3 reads TGTGCCGGCAGTTTAGGGACAGATAATTCACCCCTCCACTTT.

CDR3 protein: CASSPKSAGTEAFF. The DNA of the CDR3 is TGTGCCAGCTCACCTAAGTCCGCGGGCACTGAAGCTTTCTTT. The gene calls are TRBV18 and TRBJ1-1; unclear D gene. Trimming stripped 3 bases from V and 4 bases from J, with 12 bases between. Germline-derived CDR1 and CDR2 are KGHSH and LQKENI. CDR3 length: 14 amino acids.

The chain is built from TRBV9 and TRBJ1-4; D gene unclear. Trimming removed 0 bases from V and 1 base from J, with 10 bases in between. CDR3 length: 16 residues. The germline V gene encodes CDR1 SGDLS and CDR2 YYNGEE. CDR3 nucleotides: TGTGCCAGCAGCGTAGGAGGGAAGATAACTAATGAAAAACTGTTTTTT. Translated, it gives CASSVGGKITNEKLFF. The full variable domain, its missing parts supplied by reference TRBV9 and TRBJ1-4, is DSGVTQTPKHLITATGQRVTLRCSPRSGDLSVYWYQQSLDQGLQFLIQYYNGEERAKGNILERFSAQQFPDLHSELNLSSLELGDSALYFCASSVGGKITNEKLFFGSGTQLSVL.

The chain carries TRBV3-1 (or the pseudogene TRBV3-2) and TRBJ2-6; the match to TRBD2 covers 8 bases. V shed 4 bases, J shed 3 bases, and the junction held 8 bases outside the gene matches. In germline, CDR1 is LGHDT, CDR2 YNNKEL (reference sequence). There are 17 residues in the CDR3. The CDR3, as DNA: TGTGCCAGCAGCCTGCGGGGGGCGCGGTATGGGGCCAACGTCCTGACTTTC. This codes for CASSLRGARYGANVLTF.

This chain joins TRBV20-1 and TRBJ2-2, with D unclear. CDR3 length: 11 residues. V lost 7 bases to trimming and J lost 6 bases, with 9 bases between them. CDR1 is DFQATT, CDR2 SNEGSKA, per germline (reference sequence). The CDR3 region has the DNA TGCAGTGGTATGGGCGCCGGGGAGCTGTTTTTT. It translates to CSGMGAGELFF.

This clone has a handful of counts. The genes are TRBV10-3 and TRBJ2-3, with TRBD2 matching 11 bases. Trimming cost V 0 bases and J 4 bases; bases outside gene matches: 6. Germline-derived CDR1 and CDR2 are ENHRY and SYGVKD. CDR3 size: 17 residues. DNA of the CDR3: TGTGCCATCAGTGAGTCCCTAGCGGGGGGCAGCGCAGATACGCAGTATTTT. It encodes CAISESLAGGSADTQYF.